This TCR beta chain was sequenced in a study of T-cell reconstitution after alpha-beta-depleted transplantation in children. Library preparation (for TCRbeta) was performed with unique molecular identifiers. TCRdb analysed the PCR reads with MiXCR anew, one entry per CDR3 protein. In the table there are about 230,000 distinct CDR3 sequences, about 9.5% of which are singletons. V dropped 0 bases and J dropped 2; count of bases not matched to a gene: 4. Germline V gene sequence: CDR1 LGHNA, CDR2 YNFKEQ. This CDR3 spans 16 amino acids. This clonotype was recorded many times. The rearrangement uses TRBV4-2 and TRBJ2-5; TRBD1 agrees at 9 bases. This clonotype was sampled from a human donor who donated a stem cell graft to a child with acute lymphoblastic leukemia. The sequencing used PBMCs from the stem cell graft donor, collected from the stem cell graft. The CDR3 protein is CASSQDGGTGQETQYF. In DNA, the CDR3 is TGTGCCAGCAGCCAAGATGGCGGGACAGGGCAAGAGACCCAGTACTTC.